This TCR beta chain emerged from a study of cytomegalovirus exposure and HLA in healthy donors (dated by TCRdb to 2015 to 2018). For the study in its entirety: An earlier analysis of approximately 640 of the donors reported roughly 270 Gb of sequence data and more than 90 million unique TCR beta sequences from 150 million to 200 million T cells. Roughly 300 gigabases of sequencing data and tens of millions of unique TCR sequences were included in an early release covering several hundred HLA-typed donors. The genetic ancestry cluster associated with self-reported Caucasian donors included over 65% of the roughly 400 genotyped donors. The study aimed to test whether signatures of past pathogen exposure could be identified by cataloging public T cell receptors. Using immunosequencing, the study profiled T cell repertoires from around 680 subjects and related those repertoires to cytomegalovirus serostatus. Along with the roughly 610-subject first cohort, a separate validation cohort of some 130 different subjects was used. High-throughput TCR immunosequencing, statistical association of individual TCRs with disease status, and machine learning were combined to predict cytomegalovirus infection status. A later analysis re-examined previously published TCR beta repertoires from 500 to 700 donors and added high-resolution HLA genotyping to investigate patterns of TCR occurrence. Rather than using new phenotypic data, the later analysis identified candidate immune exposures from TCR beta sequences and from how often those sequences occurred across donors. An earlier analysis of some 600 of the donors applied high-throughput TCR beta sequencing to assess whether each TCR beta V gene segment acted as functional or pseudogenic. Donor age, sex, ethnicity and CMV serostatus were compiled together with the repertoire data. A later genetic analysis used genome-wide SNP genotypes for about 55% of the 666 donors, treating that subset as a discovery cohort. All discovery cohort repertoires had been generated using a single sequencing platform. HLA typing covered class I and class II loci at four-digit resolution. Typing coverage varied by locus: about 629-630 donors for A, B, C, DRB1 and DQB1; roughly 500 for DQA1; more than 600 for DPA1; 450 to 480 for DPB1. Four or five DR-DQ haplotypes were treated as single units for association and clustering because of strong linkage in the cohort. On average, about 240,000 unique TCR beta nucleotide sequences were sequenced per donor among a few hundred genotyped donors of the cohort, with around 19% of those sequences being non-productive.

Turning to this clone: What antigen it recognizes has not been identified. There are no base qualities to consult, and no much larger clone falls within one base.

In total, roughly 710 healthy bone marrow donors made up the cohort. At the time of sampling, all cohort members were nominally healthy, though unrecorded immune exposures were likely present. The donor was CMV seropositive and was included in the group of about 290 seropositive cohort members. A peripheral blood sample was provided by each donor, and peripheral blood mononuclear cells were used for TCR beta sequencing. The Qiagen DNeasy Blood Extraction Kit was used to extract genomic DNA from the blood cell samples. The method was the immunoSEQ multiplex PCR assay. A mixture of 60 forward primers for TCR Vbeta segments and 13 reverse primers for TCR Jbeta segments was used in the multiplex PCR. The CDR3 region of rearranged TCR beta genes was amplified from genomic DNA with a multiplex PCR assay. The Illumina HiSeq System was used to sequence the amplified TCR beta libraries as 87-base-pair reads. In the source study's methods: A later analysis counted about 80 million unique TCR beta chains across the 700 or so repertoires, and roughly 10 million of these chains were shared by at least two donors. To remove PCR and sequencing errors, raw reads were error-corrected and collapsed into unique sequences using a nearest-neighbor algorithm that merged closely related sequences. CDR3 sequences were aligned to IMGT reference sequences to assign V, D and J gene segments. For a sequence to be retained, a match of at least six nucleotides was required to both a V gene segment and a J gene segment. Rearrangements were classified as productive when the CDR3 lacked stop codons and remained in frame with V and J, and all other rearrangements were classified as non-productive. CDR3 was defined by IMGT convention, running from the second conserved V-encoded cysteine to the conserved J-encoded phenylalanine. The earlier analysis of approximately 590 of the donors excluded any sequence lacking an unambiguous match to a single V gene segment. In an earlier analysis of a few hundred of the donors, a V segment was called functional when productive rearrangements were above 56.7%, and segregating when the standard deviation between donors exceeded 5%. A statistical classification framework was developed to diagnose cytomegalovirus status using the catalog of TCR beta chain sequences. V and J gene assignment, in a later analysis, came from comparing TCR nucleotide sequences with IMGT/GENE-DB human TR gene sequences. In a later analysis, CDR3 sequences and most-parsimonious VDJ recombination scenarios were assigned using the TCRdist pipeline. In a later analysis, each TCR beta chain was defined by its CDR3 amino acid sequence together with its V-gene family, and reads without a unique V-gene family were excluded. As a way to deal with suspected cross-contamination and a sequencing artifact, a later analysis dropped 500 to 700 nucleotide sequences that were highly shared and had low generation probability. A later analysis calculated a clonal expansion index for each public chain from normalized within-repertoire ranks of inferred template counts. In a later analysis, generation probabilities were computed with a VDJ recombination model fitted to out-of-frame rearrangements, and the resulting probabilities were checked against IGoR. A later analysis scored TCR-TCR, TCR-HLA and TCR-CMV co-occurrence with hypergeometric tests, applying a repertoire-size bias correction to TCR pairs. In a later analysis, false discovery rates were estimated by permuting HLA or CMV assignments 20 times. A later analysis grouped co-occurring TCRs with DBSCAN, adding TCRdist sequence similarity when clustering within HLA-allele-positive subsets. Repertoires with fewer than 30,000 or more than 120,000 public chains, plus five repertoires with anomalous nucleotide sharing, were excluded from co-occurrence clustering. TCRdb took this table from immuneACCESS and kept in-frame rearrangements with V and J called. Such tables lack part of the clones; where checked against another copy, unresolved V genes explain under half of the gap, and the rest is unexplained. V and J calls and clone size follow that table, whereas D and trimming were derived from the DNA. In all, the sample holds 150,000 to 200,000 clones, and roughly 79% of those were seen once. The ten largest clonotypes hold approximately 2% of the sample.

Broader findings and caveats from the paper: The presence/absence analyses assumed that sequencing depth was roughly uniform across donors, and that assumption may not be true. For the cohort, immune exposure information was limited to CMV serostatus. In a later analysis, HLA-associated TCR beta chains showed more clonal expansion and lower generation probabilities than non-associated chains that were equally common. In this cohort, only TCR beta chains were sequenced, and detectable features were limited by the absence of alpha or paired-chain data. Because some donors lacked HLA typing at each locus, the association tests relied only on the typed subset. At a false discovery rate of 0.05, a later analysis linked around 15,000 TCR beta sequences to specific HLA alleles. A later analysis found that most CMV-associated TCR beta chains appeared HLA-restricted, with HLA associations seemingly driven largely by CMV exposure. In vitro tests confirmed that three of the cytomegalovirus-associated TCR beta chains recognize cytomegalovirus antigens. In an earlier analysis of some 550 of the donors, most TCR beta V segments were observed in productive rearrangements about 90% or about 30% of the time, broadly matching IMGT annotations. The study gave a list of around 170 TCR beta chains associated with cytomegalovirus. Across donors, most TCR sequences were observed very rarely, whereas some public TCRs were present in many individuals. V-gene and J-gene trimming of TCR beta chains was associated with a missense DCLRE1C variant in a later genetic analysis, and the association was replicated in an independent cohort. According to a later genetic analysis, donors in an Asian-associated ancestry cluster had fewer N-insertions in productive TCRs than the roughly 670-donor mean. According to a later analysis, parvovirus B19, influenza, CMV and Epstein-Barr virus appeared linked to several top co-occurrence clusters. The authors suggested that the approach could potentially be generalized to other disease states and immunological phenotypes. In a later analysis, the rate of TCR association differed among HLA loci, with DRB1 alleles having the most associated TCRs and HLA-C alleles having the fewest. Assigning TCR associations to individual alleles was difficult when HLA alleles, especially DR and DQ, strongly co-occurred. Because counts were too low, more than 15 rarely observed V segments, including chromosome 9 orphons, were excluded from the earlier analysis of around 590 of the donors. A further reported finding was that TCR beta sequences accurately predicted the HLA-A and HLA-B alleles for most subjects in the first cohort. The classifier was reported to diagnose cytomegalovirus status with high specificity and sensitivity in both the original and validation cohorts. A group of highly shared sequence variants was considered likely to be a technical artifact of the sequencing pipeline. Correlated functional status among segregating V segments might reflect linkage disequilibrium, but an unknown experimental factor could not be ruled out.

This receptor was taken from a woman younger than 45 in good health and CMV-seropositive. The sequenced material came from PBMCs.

The sequence in DNA is TGTGCCAGCAGCGTAGCGGCAGGGGGTAACTATGGCTACACCTTC. This sequence encodes CASSVAAGGNYGYTF. This sequence uses TRBV9 and TRBJ1-2; TRBD1 aligns with 7 central bases. Its CDR3 holds 15 amino acids, cysteine through phenylalanine. Of all the DNA, just the CDR3 is kept, 45 bases in frame from base 1. The germline V gene gives CDR1 as SGDLS and CDR2 as YYNGEE. Here V drops 0 bases and J drops 1 base, and the junction holds 3 bases not matched to any gene.